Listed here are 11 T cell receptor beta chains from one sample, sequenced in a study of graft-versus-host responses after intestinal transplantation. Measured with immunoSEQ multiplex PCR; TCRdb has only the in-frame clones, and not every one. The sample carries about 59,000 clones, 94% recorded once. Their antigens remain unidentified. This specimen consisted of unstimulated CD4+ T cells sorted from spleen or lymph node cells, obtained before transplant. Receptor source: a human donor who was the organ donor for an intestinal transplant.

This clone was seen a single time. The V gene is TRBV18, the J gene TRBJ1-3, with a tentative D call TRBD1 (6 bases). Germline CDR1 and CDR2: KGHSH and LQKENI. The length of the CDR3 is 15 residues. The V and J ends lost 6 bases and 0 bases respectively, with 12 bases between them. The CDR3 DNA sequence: TGTGCCAGCTCGCTACAGGGTGCCTCTGGAAACACCATATATTTT. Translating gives CASSLQGASGNTIYF.

CDR3 DNA sequence: TGTGCCAGCAGCCCACGACTAGCGGGGAGCTCCTACAATGAGCAGTTCTTC. Protein product: CASSPRLAGSSYNEQFF. This chain joins TRBV7-8 and TRBJ2-1, with TRBD2 matching 11 bases. This CDR3 spans 17 amino acids. Unmatched junction bases numbered 6, after V lost 5 bases and J lost 0 bases. Germline CDR1 and CDR2: SGHVS and FQNEAQ.

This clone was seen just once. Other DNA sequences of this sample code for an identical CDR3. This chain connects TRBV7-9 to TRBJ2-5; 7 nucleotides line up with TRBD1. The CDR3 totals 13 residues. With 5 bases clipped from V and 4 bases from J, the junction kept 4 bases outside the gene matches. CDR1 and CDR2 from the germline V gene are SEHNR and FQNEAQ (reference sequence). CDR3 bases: TGTGCCAGCAGCCCAGGGGGTCGAGAGACCCAGTACTTC. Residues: CASSPGGRETQYF.

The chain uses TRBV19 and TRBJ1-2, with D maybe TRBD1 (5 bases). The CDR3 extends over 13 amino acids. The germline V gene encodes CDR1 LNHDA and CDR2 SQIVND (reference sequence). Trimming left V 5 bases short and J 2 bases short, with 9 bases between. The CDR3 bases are TGTGCCAGTAGTGTCCGGGACAACTATGGCTACACCTTC. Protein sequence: CASSVRDNYGYTF.

The CDR3 is CASSYSGTGGGETQYF. The CDR3 nucleotides read TGTGCCAGCAGCTATTCCGGGACAGGGGGCGGAGAGACCCAGTACTTC. The gene calls are TRBV7-2 and TRBJ2-5; 12 bases line up with TRBD1. The V segment lost 4 bases and the J segment 4 bases; nucleotides outside the gene matches: 7. The CDR3 spans 16 residues. CDR1 is SGHTA and CDR2 is FQGNSA in the germline V gene. Variable domain in full (rest from reference TRBV7-2 and TRBJ2-5): GAGVSQSPSNKVTEKGKDVELRCDPISGHTALYWYRQSLGQGLEFLIYFQGNSAPDKSGLPSDRFSAERTGGSVSTLTIQRTQQEDSAVYLCASSYSGTGGGETQYFGPGTRLLVL.

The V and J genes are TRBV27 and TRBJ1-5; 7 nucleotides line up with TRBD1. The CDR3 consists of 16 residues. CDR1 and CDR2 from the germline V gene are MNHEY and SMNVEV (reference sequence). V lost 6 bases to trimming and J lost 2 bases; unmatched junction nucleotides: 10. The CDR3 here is CASRARQGTGNQPQHF. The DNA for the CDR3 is TGTGCCAGCAGGGCAAGACAGGGTACTGGCAATCAGCCCCAGCATTTT.

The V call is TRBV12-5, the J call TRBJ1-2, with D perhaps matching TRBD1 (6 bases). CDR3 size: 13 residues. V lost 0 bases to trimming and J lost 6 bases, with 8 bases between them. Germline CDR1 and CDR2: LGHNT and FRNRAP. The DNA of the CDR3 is TGTGCTAGTGGTTTGGTACAGGGACATGGCTACACCTTC. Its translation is CASGLVQGHGYTF.

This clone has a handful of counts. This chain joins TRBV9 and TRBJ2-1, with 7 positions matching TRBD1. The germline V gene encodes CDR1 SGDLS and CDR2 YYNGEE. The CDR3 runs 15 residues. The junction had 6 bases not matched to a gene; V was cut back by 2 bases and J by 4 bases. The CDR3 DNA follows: TGTGCCAGCAGCGTTTGGACAGGTGGGTACAATGAGCAGTTCTTC. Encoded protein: CASSVWTGGYNEQFF.

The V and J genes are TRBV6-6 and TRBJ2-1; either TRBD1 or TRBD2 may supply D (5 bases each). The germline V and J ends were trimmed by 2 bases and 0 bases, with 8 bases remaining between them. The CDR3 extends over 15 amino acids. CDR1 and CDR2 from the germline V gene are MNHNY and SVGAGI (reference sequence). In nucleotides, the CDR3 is TGTGCCAGCAGTTACGAGGGGAGCTCCTACAATGAGCAGTTCTTC. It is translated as CASSYEGSSYNEQFF.

CDR3 residues: CASKDRGPGELFF. CDR3 coding DNA: TGTGCCAGTAAGGACAGGGGACCCGGGGAGCTGTTTTTT. This chain links TRBV19 with TRBJ2-2; 9 nucleotides line up with TRBD1. From germline, CDR1 is LNHDA and CDR2 SQIVND (reference sequence). This CDR3 spans 13 amino acids. Trimming cost V 7 bases and J 6 bases; bases outside gene matches: 3.

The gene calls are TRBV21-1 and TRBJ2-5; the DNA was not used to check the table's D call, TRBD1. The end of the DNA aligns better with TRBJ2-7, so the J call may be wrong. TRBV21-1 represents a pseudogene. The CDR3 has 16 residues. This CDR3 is CASSPPVTGGTYEQYF. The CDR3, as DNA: TGTGCCAGCAGCCCCCCGGTGACAGGGGGCACCTACGAGCAGTACTTC.